These T cell receptor beta chains were read from a single sample in a study of T cells in localized non-small cell lung cancer. The data were produced by immunoSEQ multiplex PCR, yet TCRdb's version contains in-frame clones alone and is incomplete. This repertoire shows around 83,000 clones, 87% found once; its top ten account for roughly 15%. The sequencing here drew on peripheral blood, taken before any cancer treatment. The receptor set was obtained from a man between 40 and 70 years old with stage I squamous cell lung carcinoma. Each CDR3 is given with its conserved first and last residue. The D gene is left open where the match is weak. Size tells how often a clone was seen (once, few, many) or the class of an expanded clone, and some rows leave it out.

j_gene	v_gene	d_gene	len	abundance	CDR3aa	CDR3nt
TRBJ2-7	TRBV6-5	NA	15	NA	CASSKLDSRPTAQYF	TGTGCCAGCAGTAAACTAGACAGTCGCCCTACGGCGCAGTACTTC
TRBJ1-2	TRBV27	NA	15	NA	CASSLNPRGNYGYTF	TGTGCCAGCAGTTTAAACCCCCGTGGGAACTATGGCTACACCTTC
TRBJ2-2	TRBV19	TRBD1	14	NA	CASSSQGAAGELFF	TGTGCCAGTAGTTCACAGGGGGCGGCCGGGGAGCTGTTTTTT
TRBJ1-1	TRBV6-4	NA	14	NA	CASRDTNRDTEAFF	TGTGCCAGCAGGGACACCAATAGGGACACTGAAGCTTTCTTT
TRBJ1-6	TRBV19	TRBD1	15	NA	CASSPPGQGGSPLHF	TGTGCCAGTAGCCCCCCCGGACAGGGAGGTTCACCCCTCCACTTT
TRBJ2-3	TRBV6-6	NA	15	NA	CASRGTQAGTDTQYF	TGTGCCAGCAGAGGGACCCAGGCTGGCACAGATACGCAGTATTTT
TRBJ2-1	TRBV7-2	TRBD1	15	NA	CASSSGTGHINEQFF	TGTGCCAGCAGCTCCGGGACAGGTCATATCAATGAGCAGTTCTTC
TRBJ1-1	TRBV2	NA	14	few	CASSAGRTNTEAFF	TGTGCCAGCAGTGCCGGCCGAACGAACACTGAAGCTTTCTTT
TRBJ2-5	TRBV6-1	TRBD1	13	NA	CASSATGSETQYF	TGTGCCAGCAGTGCGACAGGGTCGGAGACCCAGTACTTC
TRBJ2-2	TRBV18	NA	15	NA	CASSRTTGNTGELFF	TGTGCCAGCTCACGAACGACAGGCAACACCGGGGAGCTGTTTTTT
TRBJ2-3	TRBV7-2	TRBD1	15	NA	CASRQDRAIPDTQYF	TGTGCCAGCAGGCAGGACAGGGCCATACCAGATACGCAGTATTTT
TRBJ2-3	TRBV5-1	TRBD1	16	NA	CASSPQYRGRADTQYF	TGCGCCAGCAGTCCCCAATACAGGGGACGGGCAGATACGCAGTATTTT
TRBJ1-2	TRBV6-5	NA	14	NA	CASSYNTGNYGYTF	TGTGCCAGCAGTTACAATACAGGGAACTATGGCTACACCTTC
TRBJ2-7	TRBV6-1	TRBD1	15	NA	CASSPGQDPSYEQYF	TGTGCCAGCAGTCCGGGACAGGATCCGTCCTACGAGCAGTACTTC
TRBJ1-1	TRBV6-6	NA	15	NA	CASSGRGVEVAEAFF	TGTGCCAGCAGTGGACGAGGGGTAGAGGTTGCTGAAGCTTTCTTT
TRBJ1-2	TRBV6-1	TRBD1	19	NA	CASSEFSGRGHDFSYGYTF	TGTGCCAGCAGTGAATTTTCGGGCAGGGGGCATGATTTTAGCTATGGCTACACCTTC
TRBJ1-1	TRBV5-8	TRBD1	14	NA	CASRPRTGNTEAFF	TGTGCCAGCAGACCCCGGACAGGGAACACTGAAGCTTTCTTT
TRBJ1-2	TRBV6-6	NA	13	few	CASSYSSRGGYTF	TGTGCCAGCAGTTACTCGAGCCGTGGCGGCTACACCTTC
TRBJ2-4	TRBV5-1	NA	16	NA	CASSLVGGTLKNIQYF	TGCGCCAGCAGCTTGGTCGGAGGGACCCTCAAAAACATTCAGTACTTC
TRBJ2-2	TRBV9	NA	16	NA	CASSDSWGSDTGELFF	TGTGCCAGCAGCGATAGTTGGGGCTCAGACACCGGGGAGCTGTTTTTT
TRBJ1-1	TRBV13	NA	14	once	CASSLFSSHTEAFF	TGTGCCAGCAGCTTATTCAGCAGTCACACTGAAGCTTTCTTT
TRBJ2-5	TRBV30	NA	12	NA	CAWNRVQETQYF	TGTGCCTGGAATCGGGTTCAGGAGACCCAGTACTTC
TRBJ1-2	TRBV5-1	NA	14	NA	CASSAGWGAQGYTF	TGCGCCAGCAGCGCCGGATGGGGGGCGCAGGGCTACACCTTC
TRBJ2-1	TRBV18	NA	17	NA	CASSRPDGIGSYNEQFF	TGTGCCAGCTCACGTCCTGACGGGATTGGCTCCTACAATGAGCAGTTCTTC
TRBJ2-5	TRBV9	TRBD2	16	NA	CASSPRLAGPQETQYF	TGTGCCAGCAGCCCTAGACTAGCGGGGCCTCAAGAGACCCAGTACTTC
TRBJ1-1	TRBV6-5	NA	13	NA	CACINEMNTEAFF	TGTGCCTGCATCAACGAAATGAACACTGAAGCTTTCTTT
TRBJ1-6	TRBV5-1	TRBD1	15	NA	CASSLTGAGNSPLHF	TGCGCCAGCAGCTTAACAGGGGCAGGAAATTCACCCCTCCACTTT
TRBJ1-2	TRBV5-1	NA	16	NA	CASSLAERTAPYGYTF	TGCGCCAGCAGCTTGGCCGAACGGACGGCTCCCTATGGCTACACCTTC
TRBJ2-3	TRBV15	TRBD2	18	NA	CATSRGGGLVGGTDTQYF	TGTGCCACCAGCAGAGGTGGGGGACTAGTCGGGGGCACAGATACGCAGTATTTT
TRBJ1-6	TRBV5-4	NA	13	NA	CASSLQGNSPLHF	TGTGCCAGCAGCTTGCAGGGGAATTCACCCCTCCACTTT
TRBJ1-3	TRBV19	TRBD1	15	NA	CASRRQGSGGNTIYF	TGTGCCAGTAGAAGACAGGGATCGGGAGGAAACACCATATATTTT
TRBJ2-7	TRBV7-2	TRBD1	14	few	CASSPRGQGYEQYF	TGTGCCAGCAGCCCTAGGGGACAGGGGTACGAGCAGTACTTC
TRBJ2-2	TRBV28	NA	17	NA	CASSFLPRATGTGELFF	TGTGCCAGCAGTTTCTTACCACGGGCCACTGGAACCGGGGAGCTGTTTTTT
TRBJ2-7	TRBV6-5	NA	13	NA	CASSYSHTYEQYF	TGTGCCAGCAGTTACTCTCACACCTACGAGCAGTACTTC
TRBJ2-6	TRBV18	NA	17	NA	CASSPYTVDSGANVLTF	TGTGCCAGCTCACCGTATACAGTAGACTCTGGGGCCAACGTCCTGACTTTC
TRBJ2-5	TRBV29-1	NA	12	NA	CSAGGGSQTQYF	TGCAGCGCTGGGGGTGGATCTCAGACCCAGTACTTC
TRBJ1-1	TRBV19	NA	14	NA	CASSINRKNTEAFF	TGTGCCAGTAGTATAAACAGAAAAAACACTGAAGCTTTCTTT
TRBJ2-6	TRBV5-6	NA	17	once	CASSLRVVQPGANVLTF	TGTGCCAGCAGCTTGCGTGTTGTACAGCCTGGGGCCAACGTCCTGACTTTC
TRBJ2-3	TRBV28	TRBD1	15	NA	CASSSTGQGADTQYF	TGTGCCAGCAGTTCCACTGGACAGGGAGCGGATACGCAGTATTTT
TRBJ2-2	TRBV7-3	NA	16	NA	CASSLNSPSNTGELFF	TGTGCCAGCAGCTTAAACAGCCCCTCGAACACCGGGGAGCTGTTTTTT
TRBJ1-2	TRBV5-4	NA	15	NA	CASSPAKGGWVGYTF	TGTGCCAGCAGCCCCGCAAAGGGCGGATGGGTTGGCTACACCTTC
TRBJ1-4	TRBV5-4	NA	18	NA	CASSPGGTPHATNEKLFF	TGTGCCAGCAGCCCGGGCGGGACACCTCATGCAACTAATGAAAAACTGTTTTTT
TRBJ2-1	TRBV29-1	TRBD1	13	NA	CSSGTGAYNEQFF	TGCAGCTCTGGGACAGGAGCCTACAATGAGCAGTTCTTC
TRBJ2-7	TRBV4-1	NA	14	NA	CASSPGSGSYEQYF	TGCGCCAGCAGTCCAGGAAGCGGCTCCTACGAGCAGTACTTC
TRBJ2-5	TRBV4-1	NA	16	NA	CASSQVLHPGQETQYF	TGCGCCAGCAGCCAAGTTCTCCATCCAGGGCAAGAGACCCAGTACTTC
TRBJ1-1	TRBV4-3	NA	13	NA	CASTSPMNTEAFF	TGCGCCAGCACCTCCCCCATGAACACTGAAGCTTTCTTT
TRBJ1-5	TRBV6-1	NA	14	NA	CASSPTDSNQPQHF	TGTGCCAGCAGCCCGACGGATAGCAATCAGCCCCAGCATTTT
TRBJ1-3	TRBV18	NA	14	NA	CASSQGGSGNTIYF	TGTGCCAGCTCACAGGGGGGCTCTGGAAACACCATATATTTT
TRBJ1-5	TRBV18	NA	15	NA	CASSYVGGRNQPQHF	TGTGCCAGCTCCTACGTCGGGGGGCGCAATCAGCCCCAGCATTTT
TRBJ2-7	TRBV19	NA	15	once	CASSIRLNPSYEQYF	TGTGCCAGTAGTATACGTCTCAACCCAAGCTACGAGCAGTACTTC
TRBJ2-7	TRBV5-1	TRBD1	14	NA	CASSLMDRESEQYF	TGCGCCAGCAGCCTCATGGACAGGGAGAGCGAGCAGTACTTC
TRBJ2-1	TRBV4-1	NA	13	NA	CASSPPTGKKQFF	TGCGCCAGCAGCCCGCCAACAGGGAAAAAGCAGTTCTTC